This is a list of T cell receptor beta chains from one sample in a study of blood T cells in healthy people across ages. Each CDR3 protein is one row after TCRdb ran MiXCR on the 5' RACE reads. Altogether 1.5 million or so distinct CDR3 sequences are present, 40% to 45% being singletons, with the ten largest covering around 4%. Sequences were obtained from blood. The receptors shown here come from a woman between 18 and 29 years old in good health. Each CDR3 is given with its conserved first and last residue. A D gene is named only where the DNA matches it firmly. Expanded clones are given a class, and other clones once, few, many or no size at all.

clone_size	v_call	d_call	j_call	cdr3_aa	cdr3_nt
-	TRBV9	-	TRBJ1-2	CASSGGTAYGDTF	TGTGCCAGCAGCGGCGGGACTGCTTATGGCGACACCTTC
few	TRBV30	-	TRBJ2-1	CAWSVQNEQFF	TGTGCCTGGAGTGTACAGAATGAGCAGTTCTTC
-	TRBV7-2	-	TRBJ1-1	CASSPPPTRGYMNTGAFF	TGTGCCAGCAGCCCACCCCCTACCAGGGGCTACATGAACACTGGAGCTTTCTTT
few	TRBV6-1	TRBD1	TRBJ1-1	CASGDRGNTEAFF	TGTGCCAGCGGGGACAGGGGGAATACTGAAGCTTTCTTT
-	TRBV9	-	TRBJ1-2	CASSVSRTLGGYTF	TGTGCCAGCAGCGTAAGTCGGACCCTCGGAGGCTACACCTTT
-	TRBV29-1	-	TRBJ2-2	CSVSQGSGELFF	TGCAGCGTCTCACAGGGATCCGGGGAGCTGTTTTTT
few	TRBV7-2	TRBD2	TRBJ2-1	CASSSSGGAGEQFF	TGTGCCAGCAGCTCTAGCGGGGGGGCCGGTGAGCAGTTCTTC
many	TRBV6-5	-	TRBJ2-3	CASSYSWDTQYF	TGTGCCAGCAGTTACTCCTGGGATACGCAGTATTTT
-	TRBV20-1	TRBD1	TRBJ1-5	CSARETGVQPQHF	TGCAGTGCCAGAGAGACAGGGGTACAGCCCCAGCATTTT
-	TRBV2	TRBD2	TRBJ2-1	CASSEKGFGRGSYNEQFF	TGTGCCAGCAGTGAAAAGGGGTTCGGGAGGGGCTCCTACAATGAGCAGTTCTTC
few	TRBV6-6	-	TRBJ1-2	CASSGGQLQGYTF	TGTGCCAGCAGCGGGGGACAACTTCAAGGCTACACCTTC
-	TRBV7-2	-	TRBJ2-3	CASSLSPVTDTQYF	TGTGCCAGCAGCTTAAGCCCGGTCACAGATACGCAGTATTTT
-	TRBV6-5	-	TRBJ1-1	CASSKPGNTEAFF	TGTGCCAGCAGTAAACCGGGGAACACTGAAGCTTTCTTT